The 15 T cell receptor beta chains below come from one sample, sequenced in a study of graft-versus-host responses after intestinal transplantation. Sequenced by immunoSEQ multiplex PCR; TCRdb stores in-frame clones only, minus some. This sample has roughly 99,000 clones, with roughly 92% found just once. No antigen has been assigned to these receptors. Material: unstimulated CD8+ T cells sorted from spleen or lymph node cells, obtained before transplant. The origin of the receptors is a human donor who was the organ donor for an intestinal transplant.

V and J are TRBV15 and TRBJ1-2; D call uncertain. V lost 2 bases, J lost 3 bases, and 7 bases lay in between. This CDR3 spans 13 amino acids. Germline lookup yields CDR1 LNHNV and CDR2 YYDKDF (reference sequence). The CDR3 loop is CATSRSDHYGYTF. CDR3 DNA sequence: TGTGCCACCAGCAGATCAGATCACTATGGCTACACCTTC.

The CDR3 DNA is TGTGCCAGCAGTTTGGCGGGGGGCGCATTCAATGAGCAGTTCTTC. Its translation is CASSLAGGAFNEQFF. The chain couples TRBV27 to TRBJ2-1; TRBD2 matches 8 bases. V dropped 3 bases and J dropped 6; count of bases not matched to a gene: 7. Germline CDR1 and CDR2: MNHEY and SMNVEV (reference sequence). There are 15 residues in the CDR3.

This chain uses TRBV15 with TRBJ1-1; 7 positions match TRBD1. V lost 7 bases, J lost 7 bases, and 12 bases stayed unmatched. Germline assignment: CDR1 LNHNV and CDR2 YYDKDF (reference sequence). This CDR3 spans 14 amino acids. This CDR3 reads CATTLDRAPDEAFF. CDR3 sequence (DNA): TGTGCCACCACCCTTGACAGGGCCCCAGATGAAGCTTTCTTT.

This sequence joins TRBV13 and TRBJ2-1; D is undetermined. This CDR3 comprises 11 residues. Trimming removed 5 bases from V and 10 bases from J, with 9 bases in between. The germline gives CDR1 PRHDT, CDR2 FYEKMQ (reference sequence). The CDR3, as DNA: TGTGCCAGCAGCGATCATGAGGAGCAGTTCTTC. The encoded protein is CASSDHEEQFF.

This sequence joins TRBV5-1 and TRBJ1-1; 7 nucleotides align to TRBD1. V trimming: 4 bases; J trimming: 1 base; junction bases outside the gene matches: 10. The CDR3 consists of 16 residues. Germline V gene lookup returns CDR1 SGHRS and CDR2 YFSETQ. The CDR3 spells CASSAKQGPKNTEAFF. The CDR3 bases are TGCGCCAGCAGCGCCAAACAGGGGCCAAAGAACACTGAAGCTTTCTTT.

The chain is built from TRBV4-1 and TRBJ2-1; 7 bases agree with TRBD2. Trimming cost V 1 base and J 10 bases; bases outside gene matches: 10. The CDR3 covers 15 residues. The germline CDR1 and CDR2 sequences are MGHRA and YSYEKL. CDR3 DNA sequence: TGCGCCAGCAGCCAAGTCGGAGGACTAGGTATCGAGCAGTTCTTC. Its protein is CASSQVGGLGIEQFF.

The gene calls are TRBV2 and TRBJ1-2; D is unresolved. The CDR3 covers 14 residues. The germline CDR1 and CDR2 sequences are SNHLY and FYNNEI. V shed 11 bases and J shed 0 bases, with 16 bases lying between them. This chain's CDR3 is CAGERPRANYGYTF. In DNA, the CDR3 is TGTGCCGGGGAGAGACCGAGAGCTAACTATGGCTACACCTTC.

This sequence joins TRBV7-2 and TRBJ2-7; D call uncertain. Trimming shortened V by 5 bases and J by 0 bases, and 14 bases separated the two germline ends. Per the germline V gene, CDR1 is SGHTA and CDR2 is FQGNSA. The CDR3 extends over 15 amino acids. The CDR3 sequence is CASSLDFSHSYEQYF. The CDR3 DNA sequence: TGTGCCAGCAGCCTCGACTTCTCCCACTCCTACGAGCAGTACTTC.

The CDR3 spells CASSIGTGDEQFF. DNA for the CDR3: TGTGCCAGCAGCATCGGGACAGGGGATGAGCAGTTCTTC. The V call is TRBV13, the J call TRBJ2-1, with 10 nucleotides matching TRBD1. CDR3 length: 13 amino acids. CDR1 is PRHDT, CDR2 FYEKMQ, per germline (reference sequence). Germline trimming cut 5 bases from V and 8 bases from J; bases unmatched to any gene: 3.

The chain employs TRBV7-3 and TRBJ2-5, with TRBD1 matching over 9 bases. With 0 bases clipped from V and 4 bases from J, the junction kept 6 bases outside the gene matches. Germline-derived CDR1 and CDR2 are SGHTA and FQGTGA. This CDR3 is 16 amino acids long. CDR3 sequence: CASSLTKQGAGETQYF. In DNA, the CDR3 is TGTGCCAGCAGCTTAACGAAACAGGGGGCGGGAGAGACCCAGTACTTC.

The CDR3 DNA reads TGTGCCAGCAGCATCTTAGCGGGAGGGTACAATGAGCAGTTCTTC. Protein sequence: CASSILAGGYNEQFF. The genes are TRBV13 and TRBJ2-1; TRBD2 aligns across 11 bases. The V segment lost 5 bases and the J segment 4 bases; nucleotides outside the gene matches: 4. Germline V lookup: CDR1 PRHDT, CDR2 FYEKMQ (reference sequence). The CDR3 length is 15 residues.

The CDR3 is CASMWRENTGELFF. The DNA of the CDR3 is TGTGCCAGCATGTGGCGGGAGAACACCGGGGAGCTGTTTTTT. The chain couples TRBV2 to TRBJ2-2, with D tentatively TRBD2 (6 bases). Germline V CDR1 and CDR2: SNHLY, FYNNEI. Deletions cut 7 bases from V and 1 base from J, with 10 bases between. There are 14 residues in the CDR3.

The gene calls are TRBV6-1 and TRBJ2-7, with D perhaps TRBD1 (6 bases). This CDR3 region has 15 residues. Germline V CDR1 and CDR2: MNHNS, SASEGT. V was pared by 7 bases and J by 3 bases, with 19 bases between. The CDR3 nucleotides read TGTGCCAGCATCGGCCAGAGGCAGGGGAGCTACGAGCAGTACTTC. Protein sequence: CASIGQRQGSYEQYF.

This chain joins TRBV9 and TRBJ2-1, with a possible D match to TRBD1 (6 bases). Germline V gives CDR1 SGDLS, CDR2 YYNGEE. This CDR3 has 16 amino acids. Trimming cost V 2 bases and J 3 bases, with 15 bases left between them. The CDR3 DNA reads TGTGCCAGCAGCGTCCTCAGACAGGCGCACTACAATGAGCAGTTCTTC. Its translation is CASSVLRQAHYNEQFF.

The chain couples TRBV18 to TRBJ1-5; D gene uncertain. This CDR3 has 14 residues. V was clipped by 2 bases and J by 9 bases, with 14 bases between them. Germline-derived CDR1 and CDR2 are KGHSH and LQKENI. The CDR3 coding sequence is TGTGCCAGCTCACCAACGGCGGCTTTCTGGCCCCAGCATTTT. As protein: CASSPTAAFWPQHF. The whole variable domain, filled in from reference TRBV18 and TRBJ1-5, reads NAGVMQNPRHLVRRRGQEARLRCSPMKGHSHVYWYRQLPEEGLKFMVYLQKENIIDESGMPKERFSAEFPKEGPSILRIQQVVRGDSAAYFCASSPTAAFWPQHFGDGTRLSIL.